This T cell receptor beta chain was observed in a study of shared clonotypes between healthy human individuals. Study-level findings and limits: The study generally estimated greater richness for naive than memory subsets. It was observed that approximately 5% of naive CD4 clonotypes were shared across a handful of donors.

V lost 8 bases, J lost 1 base, and 9 bases lay in between. The CDR3 spans 12 residues. The V gene's germline CDR1 is SQVTM and CDR2 ANQGSEA. Each subset's genomic DNA was shared equally among a number of immunoSEQ plates. In the authors' methods: ImmunoSEQ output held junction-only sequences without quality scores, so filtering differed. Sequenced by immunoSEQ multiplex PCR; TCRdb stores in-frame clones only, minus some. D and trimming were read from the DNA, whereas the V and J calls and clone size are those reported in that table. The sample shows millions of clones, 85% to 95% of them seen only once. Remarks on this clone: The antigen remains unidentified.

This TCR was recovered from a man between 18 and 35 years old in good health. Some clones in this sample may be carry-over from other donors' samples. The V gene is TRBV29-1, the J gene TRBJ2-4; D gene uncertain. Material: naive CD4+ T cells from PBMCs. Subset given: CD45RA+ positively selected. CDR3 sequence reads: CSWYGAKNIQYF. The CDR3 DNA is TGCAGCTGGTACGGGGCCAAAAACATTCAGTACTTC.